This T cell receptor (beta chain) is drawn from a study of tumor-infiltrating lymphocytes in primary liver carcinoma. Whole-study results and caveats: Tumor-blood pairs (like tumor-adjacent pairs) overlapped less than tumor region pairs did. A small share of top clones, only about 7-25%, was found in all five tumor regions.

The CDR3 totals 13 residues. From germline, CDR1 is SGHNT and CDR2 YENEEA. About this clonotype: Its antigen is unknown. One junction end disagrees with the germline gene, perhaps due to a read error.

Between roughly 20 and 30 mg of unsorted bulk tissue served as the source from which RNA and DNA were co-extracted. Enrolled patients were chronically infected with HBV and treatment-naive. Five separate regions were sampled from each tumor. Total RNA amounting to approximately 460 ng was the source from which TCR beta cDNA was made with a constant-region primer. A slightly modified ARM-PCR protocol with three nested multiplex PCR rounds produced these TCR beta libraries. The first two PCR rounds used TRBV1-TRBV30 forward primers with a C-beta reverse primer, nine to ten cycles each. Each CDR3 protein gets one entry after TCRdb re-called the multiplex PCR reads with MiXCR. Of roughly 48,000 distinct CDR3 sequences listed, about 80% are singletons.

The chain uses TRBV11-3 and TRBJ1-1; D not resolved. The TCR was taken from a man aged 35-49 years with primary liver carcinoma and hepatitis B virus infection. The sample consisted of liver tumor tissue from sampling region 3. Indicated subset: tumor region T3, left-lateral pole. CDR3 residues: CVSNLESYTETFF. The CDR3 DNA sequence: TGTGTCAGCAACTTAGAATCTTACACTGAAACTTTCTTT. Full variable domain (missing parts from reference TRBV11-3 and TRBJ1-1): EAGVVQSPRYKIIEKKQPVAFWCNPISGHNTLYWYLQNLGQGPELLIRYENEEAVDDSQLPKDRFSAERLKGVDSTLKIQPAELGDSAVYLCVSNLESYTETFFGQGTRLTVV.